Below, one TCR beta chain is given with its context. This entry is derived from a study of blood T cell repertoires in COVID-19. Here immunoSEQ multiplex PCR was the method, and the copy in TCRdb shows in-frame clones only, minus some. The sample yields 85,000 to 120,000 clones, roughly 87% seen once. V shed 3 bases, J shed 5 bases, and the junction held 11 bases outside the gene matches. CDR1 and CDR2 from the germline V gene are KGHSH and LQKENI. This CDR3 region has 16 residues. The V and J genes are TRBV18 and TRBJ2-5, with TRBD1 identical over 8 bases. This clonotype was obtained from a woman aged 45-65 years with COVID-19, enrolled during active disease. Sequencing was carried out using peripheral blood. The DNA for the CDR3 is TGTGCCAGCTCACCGGAATCAGGGGGCTTTGGGGAGACCCAGTACTTC. Its translation: CASSPESGGFGETQYF.